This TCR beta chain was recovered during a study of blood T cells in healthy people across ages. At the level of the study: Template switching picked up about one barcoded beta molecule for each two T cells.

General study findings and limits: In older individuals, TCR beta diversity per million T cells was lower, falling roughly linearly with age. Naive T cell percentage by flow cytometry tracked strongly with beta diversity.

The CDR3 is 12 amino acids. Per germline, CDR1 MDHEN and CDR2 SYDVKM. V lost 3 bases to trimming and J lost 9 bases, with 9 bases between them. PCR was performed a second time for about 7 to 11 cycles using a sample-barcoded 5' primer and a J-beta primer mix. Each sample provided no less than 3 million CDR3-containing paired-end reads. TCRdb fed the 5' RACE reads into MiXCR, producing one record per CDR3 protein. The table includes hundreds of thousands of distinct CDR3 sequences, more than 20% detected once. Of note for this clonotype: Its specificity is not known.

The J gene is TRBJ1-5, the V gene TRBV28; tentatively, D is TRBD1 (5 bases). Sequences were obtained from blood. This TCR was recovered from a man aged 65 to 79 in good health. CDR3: CASSFRQSPQHF. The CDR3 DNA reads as TGTGCCAGCAGTTTTAGACAGTCGCCCCAGCATTTT.